The T cell receptor (beta chain) described here comes from a study of cytotoxic CD8 clonotypes in ibrutinib-treated CLL. Study at large: Mean yields were roughly 250,000 productive templates and about 94,000 productive rearrangements per sample.

Data came from immunoSEQ multiplex PCR; TCRdb stores just in-frame clones and leaves some out. The data show some 61,000 clones, about 64% seen once. This clone was seen only once. Its target is unknown. Overall study findings and caveats: Baseline-level clonality went beyond age-matched healthy donors and moved in step with circulating CD8+ T-cell counts.

The V gene's germline CDR1 is LNHNV and CDR2 YYDKDF (reference sequence). The CDR3 spans 15 residues. Trimming took 6 bases from V and 4 from J; bases not matched to a gene: 7. This specimen was PBMCs, taken after 12 months of ibrutinib treatment. The V and J genes are TRBV15 and TRBJ2-2, with 8 nucleotides matching TRBD2. This receptor was identified in a human donor with chronic lymphocytic leukemia. The CDR3 region is CATSRRAGGTGELFF. The CDR3 nucleotides read TGTGCCACCAGTCGGCGGGCGGGGGGCACCGGGGAGCTGTTTTTT.